This T cell receptor (beta chain) was recovered during a study of CXCR3-negative and CXCR3-positive naive CD8 T cells. In the study overall: Collectively, the libraries yielded about 140 million TRB reads in total, at about 1.5 +/- 0.3 million per library. The study, taken as a whole, reports: For memory CD8+ cells diversity was much lower, but both naive subsets had comparably high diversity. After cryopreservation, expression of CXCR3 was partially reduced, and most assays were run with fresh PBMCs. CXCR3-negative and CXCR3-positive naive cells shared comparable TRBV-TRBJ usage, but memory cells did not. The study found more hydrophobic TRB CDR3s in CXCR3-positive naive cells than in CXCR3-negative naive cells.

Each TRB cDNA library was prepared by 5' RACE (with UMI labels). TCRdb re-called the 5' RACE reads and shows each CDR3 protein once, DNA omitted. Recorded for this sample: over 100,000 distinct CDR3 sequences. The germline V gene has CDR1 SGHRS and CDR2 YFSETQ. This CDR3 has 16 residues. Notes on this clonotype: What it recognizes is unknown.

The receptor comes from a human donor in good health. Some clones in this sample may be carry-over from other donors' samples. What was sequenced was naive CXCR3+ CD8+ T cells from blood. Indicated subset: CD45RO-CCR7+CD27+CD95- naive CD8+ T cells expressing CXCR3 (TNR3+). The V gene is TRBV5-1, the J gene TRBJ2-7; the D call of TRBD1 rests on TCRdb alone, since no DNA is present to check it. The CDR3: CASSLAFGTASYEQYF.